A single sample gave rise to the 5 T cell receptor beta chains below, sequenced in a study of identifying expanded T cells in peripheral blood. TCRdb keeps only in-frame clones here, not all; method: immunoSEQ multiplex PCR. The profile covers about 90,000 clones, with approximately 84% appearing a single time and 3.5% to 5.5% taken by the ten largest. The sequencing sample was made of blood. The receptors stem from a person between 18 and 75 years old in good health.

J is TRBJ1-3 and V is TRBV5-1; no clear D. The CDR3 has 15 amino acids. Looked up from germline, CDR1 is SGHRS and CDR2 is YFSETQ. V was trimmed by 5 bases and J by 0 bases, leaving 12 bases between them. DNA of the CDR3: TGCGCCAGCAGGTACGGACCGACCTCTGGAAACACCATATATTTT. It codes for CASRYGPTSGNTIYF.

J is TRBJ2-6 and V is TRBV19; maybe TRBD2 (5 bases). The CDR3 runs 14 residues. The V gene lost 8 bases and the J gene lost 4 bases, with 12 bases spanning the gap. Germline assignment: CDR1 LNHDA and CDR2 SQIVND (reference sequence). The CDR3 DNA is TGTGCCAGTGCGGACGGGAAAGGGGCCAACGTCCTGACTTTC. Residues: CASADGKGANVLTF.

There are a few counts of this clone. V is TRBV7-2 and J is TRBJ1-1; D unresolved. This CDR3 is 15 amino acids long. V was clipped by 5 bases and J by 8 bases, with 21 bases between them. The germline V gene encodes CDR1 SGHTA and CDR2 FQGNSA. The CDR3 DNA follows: TGTGCCAGCAGCCGTGATATCACCAGAATACGAGAAGCTTTCTTT. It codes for CASSRDITRIREAFF.

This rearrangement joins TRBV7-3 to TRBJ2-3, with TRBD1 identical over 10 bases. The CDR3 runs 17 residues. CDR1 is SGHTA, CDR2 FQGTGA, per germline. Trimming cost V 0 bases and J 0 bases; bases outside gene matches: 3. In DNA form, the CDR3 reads TGTGCCAGCAGCTTAACAGGGACAGGGGCTAGCACAGATACGCAGTATTTT. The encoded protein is CASSLTGTGASTDTQYF.

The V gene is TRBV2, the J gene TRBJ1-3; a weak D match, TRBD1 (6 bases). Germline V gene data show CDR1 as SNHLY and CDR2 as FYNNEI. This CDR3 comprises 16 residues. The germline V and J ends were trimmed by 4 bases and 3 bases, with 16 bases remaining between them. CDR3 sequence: CASSAWDIALGNTIYF. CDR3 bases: TGTGCCAGCAGTGCATGGGACATCGCTCTTGGAAACACCATATATTTT.